The next 25 T cell receptor beta chains were all read from a single sample in a study of T cell responses to AZD1222 COVID-19 vaccine. Sequencing was performed with immunoSEQ multiplex PCR; in TCRdb, only in-frame clones are kept and a portion is missing. This sample has more than 100,000 clones, with about nine tenths found just once. The sequences come from peripheral blood, collected on day 0 of AZD1222 vaccination. The receptors were sampled from an adult in good health.

The chain employs TRBV15 and TRBJ2-7, with TRBD1 matching 9 bases. CDR1 is LNHNV and CDR2 is YYDKDF in the germline V gene (reference sequence). Losses at the gene ends were 6 bases for V and 4 bases for J; bases not matched to a gene: 10. The CDR3 loop spans 15 amino acids. The CDR3 sequence: CATSPGQGGYYEQYF. CDR3 DNA sequence: TGTGCCACCAGTCCGGGACAGGGAGGATATTACGAGCAGTACTTC. The full variable domain, with the rest looked up from reference TRBV15 and TRBJ2-7, is DAMVIQNPRYQVTQFGKPVTLSCSQTLNHNVMYWYQQKSSQAPKLLFHYYDKDFNNEADTPDNFQSRRPNTSFCFLDIRSPGLGDTAMYLCATSPGQGGYYEQYFGPGTRLTVT.

This chain joins TRBV2 and TRBJ1-6; 10 bases fit TRBD1. Germline V gene lookup returns CDR1 SNHLY and CDR2 FYNNEI. This CDR3 is built from 16 residues. Losses at the gene ends were 9 bases for V and 0 bases for J; bases not matched to a gene: 5. The CDR3 DNA sequence: TGTGCCAGTGGGACAGGGGAAAGCTCCTATAATTCACCCCTCCACTTT. Its translation is CASGTGESSYNSPLHF.

V gene TRBV5-1 combines with J gene TRBJ2-5; 8 bases line up with TRBD1. CDR3 size: 16 residues. V dropped 1 base and J dropped 1; count of bases not matched to a gene: 6. CDR1 is SGHRS and CDR2 is YFSETQ in the germline V gene. The DNA for the CDR3 is TGCGCCAGCAGCTTGCTCTCAGGGGGCATCCAAGAGACCCAGTACTTC. Translating it yields CASSLLSGGIQETQYF.

The J gene is TRBJ2-2, the V gene TRBV29-1; 12 positions agree with TRBD1. The CDR3 runs 13 residues. CDR1 SQVTM and CDR2 ANQGSEA come from the germline V gene. V trimming: 6 bases; J trimming: 5 bases; junction bases outside the gene matches: 1. This CDR3 reads CSVGQGATGELFF. For the CDR3, the DNA is TGCAGCGTGGGACAGGGGGCTACCGGGGAGCTGTTTTTT.

The chain couples TRBV7-7 to TRBJ1-1, with D possibly TRBD1 on 6 matching bases. The V end lost 5 bases, the J end lost 6 bases, and 13 bases lay between the germline ends. Germline loops: CDR1 SSHAT, CDR2 FNYEAQ (reference sequence). The CDR3 has 13 amino acids. For the CDR3, the DNA is TGTGCCAGCAGCCAGGGGCCGGAGGCTGAAGCTTTCTTT. This gives the protein CASSQGPEAEAFF.

The gene calls are TRBV14 and TRBJ2-3, with TRBD2 as a possible D gene (6 bases). The germline gives CDR1 SGHDN, CDR2 FVKESK. This CDR3 spans 17 amino acids. V gave up 2 bases and J gave up 2 bases, with 17 bases separating them. CDR3 in DNA: TGTGCCAGCAGCCAAATATGGGGGGAGAAATTCACAGATACGCAGTATTTT. This sequence encodes CASSQIWGEKFTDTQYF.

The chain links TRBV5-1 to TRBJ1-2; 8 positions agree with TRBD1. Germline CDR1 and CDR2: SGHRS and YFSETQ. The CDR3 has 13 residues. Trimming took 0 bases from V and 10 from J; bases not matched to a gene: 5. The CDR3 DNA reads as TGCGCCAGCAGCTTGGCACAGGGGGTGACCTACACCTTC. Its protein product is CASSLAQGVTYTF.

The chain employs TRBV5-4 and TRBJ1-5; maybe TRBD1 (6 bases). The V end lost 4 bases, the J end lost 3 bases, and 11 bases lay between the germline ends. The CDR3 sequence is 14 residues long. The V gene's germline CDR1 is SGHNT and CDR2 YYREEE (reference sequence). CDR3: CASSPGGANQPQHF. DNA for the CDR3: TGTGCCAGCAGCCCCGGGGGGGCCAATCAGCCCCAGCATTTT.

This chain connects TRBV25-1 to TRBJ1-2; 7 positions agree with TRBD1. The junction had 6 bases not matched to a gene; V was cut back by 4 bases and J by 4 bases. CDR3 length equals 14 residues. Per germline, CDR1 MGHDK and CDR2 SYGVNS. The CDR3: CASSGTTGSYGYTF. DNA for the CDR3: TGTGCCAGCAGTGGGACGACAGGGAGCTATGGCTACACCTTC.

The genes are TRBV3-1 (or the pseudogene TRBV3-2) and TRBJ1-1; no firm D call. Germline loops: CDR1 LGHDT, CDR2 YNNKEL (reference sequence). Trimming took 1 base from V and 0 from J, leaving 9 bases between them. The CDR3 loop spans 15 amino acids. CDR3 residues: CASSQGAAVNTEAFF. CDR3 coding DNA: TGTGCCAGCAGCCAAGGGGCAGCCGTGAACACTGAAGCTTTCTTT.

The V call is TRBV7-8, the J call TRBJ2-7; 11 nucleotides match TRBD1. This CDR3 comprises 16 residues. Looked up from germline, CDR1 is SGHVS and CDR2 is FQNEAQ. The V gene end was trimmed by 4 bases and the J gene end by 3 bases; junction bases not matched to a gene: 8. In DNA form, the CDR3 reads TGTGCCAGCAGCTCACTGGGGGGACAGGGGGACTACGAGCAGTACTTC. Translated: CASSSLGGQGDYEQYF.

The chain has TRBV12-3 or TRBV12-4 and TRBJ2-2; D is ambiguous. V was cut by 6 bases and J by 6 bases, with 8 bases left in between. The CDR3 totals 12 residues. In DNA form, the CDR3 reads TGTGCCAGCAGCCGCCCCCCCGGGGAGCTGTTTTTT. Amino acid sequence: CASSRPPGELFF.

The chain carries TRBV24-1 and TRBJ2-7; 7 bases map to TRBD1. The CDR3 contains 14 residues. Germline trimming cut 11 bases from V and 2 bases from J; bases unmatched to any gene: 11. Germline V CDR1 and CDR2: KGHDR, SFDVKD. For the CDR3, the DNA is TGTGCCATCAAAGGGGGACAGCAGCCCTACGAGCAGTACTTC. It yields the protein CAIKGGQQPYEQYF.

The chain has TRBV6-6 and TRBJ1-1; D gene uncertain. Germline V gene data show CDR1 as MNHNY and CDR2 as SVGAGI (reference sequence). V was cut by 2 bases and J by 4 bases, with 5 bases left in between. CDR3 length equals 12 residues. CDR3 DNA sequence: TGTGCCAGCAGTTACCTAAGCACTGAAGCTTTCTTT. Its protein product is CASSYLSTEAFF.

This sequence joins TRBV10-3 and TRBJ2-5; 9 bases agree with TRBD2. The germline V gene encodes CDR1 ENHRY and CDR2 SYGVKD. The length of the CDR3 is 15 residues. V dropped 10 bases and J dropped 5; count of bases not matched to a gene: 14. CDR3 nucleotides: TGTGCCACCCTGCCGGTGGCGGGGGGGCTGGAGACCCAGTACTTC. It is translated as CATLPVAGGLETQYF.

The V call is TRBV12-3 or TRBV12-4, the J call TRBJ2-7; 7 nucleotides agree with TRBD1. The trim removed 6 bases at V and 5 bases at J, leaving 7 bases unmatched. This CDR3 contains 13 residues. The CDR3 spells CASSDREIHEQYF. The CDR3 DNA sequence: TGTGCCAGCAGCGACAGGGAGATCCACGAGCAGTACTTC.

This chain joins TRBV28 and TRBJ2-7, with D perhaps matching TRBD2 (5 bases). Germline V gene lookup returns CDR1 MDHEN and CDR2 SYDVKM. This CDR3 contains 12 residues. Trimming removed 5 bases from V and 9 bases from J, with 14 bases in between. CDR3 DNA: TGTGCCAGCAGTCTCGTTGGCGCGGGGCAGTACTTC. It encodes CASSLVGAGQYF.

This clone has a handful of counts. This chain connects TRBV21-1 to TRBJ2-7; TRBD1 is the table's D call and was not checked against the DNA. TRBV21-1 is a known pseudogene. This CDR3 has 14 amino acids. The CDR3 loop is CALNGTGKPYEQYF. CDR3 DNA sequence: TGTGCCCTAAACGGGACAGGGAAACCCTACGAGCAGTACTTC.

The chain recombines TRBV3-1 (or the pseudogene TRBV3-2) with TRBJ1-2, with TRBD1 identical over 7 bases. CDR3 length: 15 residues. Germline V CDR1 and CDR2: LGHDT, YNNKEL (reference sequence). V dropped 1 base and J dropped 8; count of bases not matched to a gene: 10. CDR3 DNA: TGTGCCAGCAGCCAAGCCGCGGGTAGGGGGCAAGGCTACACCTTC. Residues: CASSQAAGRGQGYTF.

The V gene is TRBV29-1, the J gene TRBJ2-7; unclear D gene. Germline CDR1 is SQVTM and CDR2 is ANQGSEA. V was trimmed by 6 bases and J by 5 bases, leaving 11 bases between them. This CDR3 contains 11 residues. The CDR3 DNA reads TGCAGCGTCGCTAGGACCGACGAGCAGTACTTC. It codes for CSVARTDEQYF.

The chain recombines TRBV4-3 with TRBJ2-1; 8 bases map to TRBD2. Germline values: CDR1 LGHNA, CDR2 YSLEER. The length of the CDR3 is 14 residues. Germline trimming cut 1 base from V and 15 bases from J; bases unmatched to any gene: 11. CDR3 residues: CASSQGPRGGISFF. In nucleotides, the CDR3 is TGCGCCAGCAGCCAAGGGCCACGGGGGGGAATTTCGTTCTTC.

The V and J genes are TRBV5-6 and TRBJ1-3; D is unclear. The CDR3 is made up of 14 amino acids. With 3 bases removed from V and 4 bases from J, the gap between germline ends came to 11 bases. CDR1 is SGHDT and CDR2 is YYEEEE in the germline V gene. CDR3 region: CASSSGAAGNTIYF. DNA of the CDR3: TGTGCCAGCAGCTCGGGAGCGGCAGGAAACACCATATATTTT.

This sequence joins TRBV28 and TRBJ1-5; TRBD1 is a possible D gene (5 bases). The CDR3 length is 13 residues. V lost 5 bases to trimming and J lost 4 bases, with 9 bases between them. Germline V gene data show CDR1 as MDHEN and CDR2 as SYDVKM. This chain's CDR3 is CASSRDWNQPQHF. CDR3 nucleotides: TGTGCCAGCAGTAGGGACTGGAATCAGCCCCAGCATTTT.

This sequence joins TRBV7-6 and TRBJ1-5, with D unresolved. V was pared by 3 bases and J by 1 base, with 19 bases between. Germline CDR1 and CDR2: SGHVS and FNYEAQ. The CDR3 spans 18 residues. The CDR3 reads CASSFGQIMGSSNQPQHF. CDR3 bases: TGTGCCAGCAGCTTCGGGCAGATCATGGGGTCAAGCAATCAGCCCCAGCATTTT.

The chain joins TRBV28 to TRBJ2-1, with 7 bases identical to TRBD1. Germline CDR1 and CDR2: MDHEN and SYDVKM. This CDR3 has 15 amino acids. After removal of 2 bases from V and 6 bases from J, the junction contained 7 bases not matched to a gene. The chain's CDR3 is CASSLEQGISNEQFF. CDR3 bases: TGTGCCAGCAGTTTAGAACAGGGGATCTCCAATGAGCAGTTCTTC. The whole variable domain, filled in from reference TRBV28 and TRBJ2-1, reads DVKVTQSSRYLVKRTGEKVFLECVQDMDHENMFWYRQDPGLGLRLIYFSYDVKMKEKGDIPEGYSVSREKKERFSLILESASTNQTSMYLCASSLEQGISNEQFFGPGTRLTVL.